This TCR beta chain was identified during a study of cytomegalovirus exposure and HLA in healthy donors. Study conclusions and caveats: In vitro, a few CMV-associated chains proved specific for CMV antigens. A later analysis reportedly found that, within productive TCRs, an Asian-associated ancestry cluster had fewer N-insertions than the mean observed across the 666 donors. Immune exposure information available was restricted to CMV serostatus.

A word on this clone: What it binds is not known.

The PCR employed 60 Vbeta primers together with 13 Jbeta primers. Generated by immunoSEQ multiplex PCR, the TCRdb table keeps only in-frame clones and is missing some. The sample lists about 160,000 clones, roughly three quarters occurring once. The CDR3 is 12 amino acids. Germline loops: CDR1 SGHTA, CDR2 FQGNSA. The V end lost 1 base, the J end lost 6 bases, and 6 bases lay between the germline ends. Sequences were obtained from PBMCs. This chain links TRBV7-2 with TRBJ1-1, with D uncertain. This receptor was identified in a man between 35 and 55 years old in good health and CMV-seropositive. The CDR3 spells CASSLGASEAFF. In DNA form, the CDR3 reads TGTGCCAGCAGCTTAGGGGCCTCTGAAGCTTTCTTT.